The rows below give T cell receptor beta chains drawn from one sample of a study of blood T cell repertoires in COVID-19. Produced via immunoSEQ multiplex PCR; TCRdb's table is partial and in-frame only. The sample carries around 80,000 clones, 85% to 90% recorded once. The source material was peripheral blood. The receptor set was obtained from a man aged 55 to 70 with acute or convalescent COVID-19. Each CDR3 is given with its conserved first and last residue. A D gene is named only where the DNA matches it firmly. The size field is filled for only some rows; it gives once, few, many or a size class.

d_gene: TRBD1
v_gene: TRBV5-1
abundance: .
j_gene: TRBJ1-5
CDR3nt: TGCGCCAGCAGCTTGGGGGACAGGGTCGGCAATCAGCCCCAGCATTTT
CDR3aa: CASSLGDRVGNQPQHF

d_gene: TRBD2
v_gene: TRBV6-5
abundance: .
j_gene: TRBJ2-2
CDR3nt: TGTGCCAGCAGTTCCCACCGGGACTACGGCGGGGAGCTGTTTTTT
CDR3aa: CASSSHRDYGGELFF

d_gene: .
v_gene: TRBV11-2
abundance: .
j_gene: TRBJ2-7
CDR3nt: TGTGCCAGCAGCTCTAACAGGGACCCCTACGAGCAGTACTTC
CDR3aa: CASSSNRDPYEQYF

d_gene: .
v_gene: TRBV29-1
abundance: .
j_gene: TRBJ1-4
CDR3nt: TGCAGCGTTGGAGCAGGGACAAATGAAAAACTGTTTTTT
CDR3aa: CSVGAGTNEKLFF

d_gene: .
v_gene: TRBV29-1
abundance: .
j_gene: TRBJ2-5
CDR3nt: TGCAGCGGACTCGGTGGGGAGACCCAGTACTTC
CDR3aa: CSGLGGETQYF

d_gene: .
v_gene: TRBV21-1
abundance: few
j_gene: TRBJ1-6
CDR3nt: TGTGCCAGCACTTTAGACAGGAGCTCCTATAATTCACCCCTCCACTTT
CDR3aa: CASTLDRSSYNSPLHF

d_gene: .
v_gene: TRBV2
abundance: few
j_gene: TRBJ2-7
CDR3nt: TGTGCCAGCAGCCCCGACAGTACCTACGAGCAGTACTTC
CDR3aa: CASSPDSTYEQYF

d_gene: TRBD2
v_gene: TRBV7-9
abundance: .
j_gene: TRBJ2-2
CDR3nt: TGTGCCAGCAGCTTAAGGGGAGGGGACTCCGGGGAGCTGTTTTTT
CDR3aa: CASSLRGGDSGELFF

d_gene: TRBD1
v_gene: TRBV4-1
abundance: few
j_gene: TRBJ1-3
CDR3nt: TGCGCCAGCAGCCAAGTAGGGACAGGCTTAGTGAGCTCTGGAAACACCATATATTTT
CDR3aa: CASSQVGTGLVSSGNTIYF

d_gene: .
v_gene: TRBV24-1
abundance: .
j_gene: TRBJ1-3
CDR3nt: TGTGCCACCAGTGAACCGGTTGGAAACACCATATATTTT
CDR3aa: CATSEPVGNTIYF

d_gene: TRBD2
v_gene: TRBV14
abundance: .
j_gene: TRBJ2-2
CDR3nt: TGTGCCAGCAGCCCGGATATTGCAGGGACTAGCGGGAGATCCTCCGGGGAGCTGTTTTTT
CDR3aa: CASSPDIAGTSGRSSGELFF

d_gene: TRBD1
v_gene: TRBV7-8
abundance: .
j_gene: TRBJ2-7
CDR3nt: TGTGCCAGCAGCCCTCACCGTCCGACAGGGGTAAGGTACGAGCAGTACTTC
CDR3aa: CASSPHRPTGVRYEQYF

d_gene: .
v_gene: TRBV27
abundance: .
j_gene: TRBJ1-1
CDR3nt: TGTGCCAGCAGTTTAAGGAGGATGAACACTGAAGCTTTCTTT
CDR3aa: CASSLRRMNTEAFF

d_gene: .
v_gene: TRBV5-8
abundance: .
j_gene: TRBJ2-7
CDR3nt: TGTGCCAGCAGCCGTGGACTATCTGGGCAGTACTTC
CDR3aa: CASSRGLSGQYF

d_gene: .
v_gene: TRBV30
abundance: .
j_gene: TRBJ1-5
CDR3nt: TGTGCCTGGCAAAACAGGAATAGCAATCAGCCCCAGCATTTT
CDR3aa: CAWQNRNSNQPQHF

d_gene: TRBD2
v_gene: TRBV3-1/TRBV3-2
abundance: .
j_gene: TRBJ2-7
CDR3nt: TGTGCCAGCAGCCAGGGACTAGTAAGCGAGCAGTACTTC
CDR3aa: CASSQGLVSEQYF

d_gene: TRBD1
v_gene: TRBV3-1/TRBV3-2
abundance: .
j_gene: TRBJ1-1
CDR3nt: TGTGCCAGCAGCCACGACAGGGGAGGGAACACTGAAGCTTTCTTT
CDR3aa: CASSHDRGGNTEAFF

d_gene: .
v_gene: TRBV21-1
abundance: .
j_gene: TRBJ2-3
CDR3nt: TGTGCCAGCAGCAAAGGCAGGAACAGGGCGAGGGGCACAGATACGCAGTATTTT
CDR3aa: CASSKGRNRARGTDTQYF

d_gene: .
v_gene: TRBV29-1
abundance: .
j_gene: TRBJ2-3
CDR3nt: TGCAGCGCCTCCCCCCGGACAGATACGCAGTATTTT
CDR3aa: CSASPRTDTQYF

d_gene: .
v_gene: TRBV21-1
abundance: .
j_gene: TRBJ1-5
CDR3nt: TGTGCCAGCAGCACGGGACAGGGTAATCAGCCCCAGCATTTT
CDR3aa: CASSTGQGNQPQHF